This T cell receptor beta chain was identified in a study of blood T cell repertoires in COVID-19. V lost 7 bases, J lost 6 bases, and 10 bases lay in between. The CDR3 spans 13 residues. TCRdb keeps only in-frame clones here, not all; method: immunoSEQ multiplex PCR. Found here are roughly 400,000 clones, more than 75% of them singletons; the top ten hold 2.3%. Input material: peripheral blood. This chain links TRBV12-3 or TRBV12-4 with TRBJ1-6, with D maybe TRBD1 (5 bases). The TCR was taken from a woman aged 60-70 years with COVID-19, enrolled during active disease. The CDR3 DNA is TGTGCCAGCATTGGACATATTAATTCACCCCTCCACTTT. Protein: CASIGHINSPLHF.